The 25 T cell receptor beta chains reported below all come from one sample, sequenced in a study of shared clonotypes between healthy human individuals. Libraries were prepared by immunoSEQ multiplex PCR; TCRdb keeps only in-frame clonotypes and omits some of them. Of a few million clones listed, approximately 92% are singletons. Terminally differentiated effector memory CD45RA+ cells were excluded from the naive CD8 cells, which were CD45RO-negative and positively selected for CCR7. The sample taken for sequencing was naive CD8+ T cells from PBMCs. Receptor source: a man between 18 and 35 years old in good health. Some clones in this sample may be carry-over from other donors' samples.

The chain uses TRBV10-3 and TRBJ2-5, with 9 bases aligning to TRBD1. The V and J ends lost 11 bases and 3 bases, in that order; junction bases with no gene match: 10. This CDR3 is 14 amino acids long. Germline V gene sequence: CDR1 ENHRY, CDR2 SYGVKD. CDR3 in amino acids: CAGRPGQGEETQYF. The CDR3 nucleotides are TGTGCCGGGCGACCGGGACAGGGTGAAGAGACCCAGTACTTC.

V usage is TRBV9 and J usage is TRBJ2-1, with a possible D match to TRBD1 (5 bases). The germline gives CDR1 SGDLS, CDR2 YYNGEE. The CDR3 has 16 amino acids. V dropped 0 bases and J dropped 6 bases, with 16 bases sitting between them. The CDR3: CASSVGPRQTLNEQFF. CDR3 nucleotides: TGTGCCAGCAGCGTAGGCCCTCGACAGACCCTCAATGAGCAGTTCTTC.

V usage is TRBV19 and J usage is TRBJ1-2; D is perhaps TRBD1 (5 bases). The V end was cut by 4 bases, the J end by 0 bases, with 15 bases between. The germline CDR1 and CDR2 sequences are LNHDA and SQIVND (reference sequence). The CDR3 is 16 residues long. This CDR3 reads CASSKIRDGPNYGYTF. CDR3 in DNA: TGTGCCAGTAGTAAAATCCGGGACGGCCCTAACTATGGCTACACCTTC.

The chain has TRBV27 and TRBJ1-2, with D perhaps TRBD1 (6 bases). From germline, CDR1 is MNHEY and CDR2 SMNVEV (reference sequence). CDR3 length: 15 amino acids. Deletions cut 5 bases from V and 5 bases from J, with 18 bases between. The CDR3 reads CASSPAGGTPYGYTF. As DNA, the CDR3 is TGTGCCAGCAGTCCCGCGGGGGGCACACCATATGGCTACACCTTC.

This chain joins TRBV29-1 and TRBJ2-1; tentative D call: TRBD1 (5 bases). The CDR3 consists of 14 residues. Germline assignment: CDR1 SQVTM and CDR2 ANQGSEA. V was trimmed by 4 bases and J by 2 bases, leaving 12 bases between them. Here the CDR3 DNA reads TGCAGCGTTGGACAGAATGGAACCTACAATGAGCAGTTCTTC. Its protein product is CSVGQNGTYNEQFF.

CDR3 nucleotide sequence: TGTGCCAGCAGCTGGGGGCGCTCGGGGGAGACCCAGTACTTC. Protein product: CASSWGRSGETQYF. V is TRBV13 and J is TRBJ2-5, with D perhaps TRBD1 (6 bases). The germline CDR1 and CDR2 sequences are PRHDT and FYEKMQ (reference sequence). The CDR3 is 14 residues long. Trimming stripped 4 bases from V and 5 bases from J, with 14 bases between.

The V gene is TRBV9, the J gene TRBJ2-1, with 9 positions matching TRBD2. CDR3 length: 19 residues. The germline CDR1 and CDR2 sequences are SGDLS and YYNGEE. V shed 4 bases, J shed 0 bases, and the junction held 14 bases outside the gene matches. The CDR3 is CASSPESWTLAGSYNEQFF. For the CDR3, the DNA is TGTGCCAGCAGCCCCGAATCCTGGACACTAGCGGGCTCCTACAATGAGCAGTTCTTC.

The chain recombines TRBV25-1 with TRBJ2-1; the D gene is possibly TRBD1 (6 bases). CDR1 is MGHDK and CDR2 is SYGVNS in the germline V gene. The CDR3 spans 16 residues. Trimming stripped 6 bases from V and 0 bases from J, with 15 bases between. CDR3: CASRSRDTYSYNEQFF. For the CDR3, the DNA is TGTGCCAGCAGGAGCCGGGACACGTACTCCTACAATGAGCAGTTCTTC.

The chain combines TRBV7-9 with TRBJ2-2, with TRBD1 matching over 7 bases. Trimming removed 3 bases from V and 4 bases from J; junction bases left unmatched: 5. Per the germline V gene, CDR1 is SEHNR and CDR2 is FQNEAQ (reference sequence). The CDR3 consists of 15 residues. The CDR3, as DNA: TGTGCCAGCAGCTTGGCACAGGGGAGCACCGGGGAGCTGTTTTTT. It yields the protein CASSLAQGSTGELFF.

The CDR3 sequence: CASSWDRAYEQFF. CDR3 DNA: TGTGCCAGCAGCTGGGACAGGGCCTATGAGCAGTTCTTC. The V gene is TRBV13, the J gene TRBJ2-1; 9 bases match TRBD1. Germline V gene lookup returns CDR1 PRHDT and CDR2 FYEKMQ (reference sequence). The CDR3 totals 13 residues. J was trimmed by 8 bases and V by 4 bases; bases with no gene match: 3.

This clone was found once. The V gene is TRBV5-5, the J gene TRBJ2-5, with D unresolved. The CDR3 runs 16 residues. CDR1 and CDR2 from the germline V gene are SGHKS and YYEKEE (reference sequence). Trimming cost V 4 bases and J 0 bases, with 16 bases left between them. CDR3 DNA: TGTGCCAGCAGCCCTAGTCACAGTCGAAACCAAGAGACCCAGTACTTC. It encodes CASSPSHSRNQETQYF.

The chain combines TRBV4-1 with TRBJ1-5; D is undetermined. Germline lookup yields CDR1 MGHRA and CDR2 YSYEKL. The CDR3 runs to 14 residues. Between the trimmed V and J ends, which lost 0 bases and 3 bases, there was a span of 6 bases. CDR3 region: CASSQEVYNQPQHF. For the CDR3, the DNA is TGCGCCAGCAGCCAAGAAGTGTACAATCAGCCCCAGCATTTT.

CDR3 loop: CASGFSGNEQFF. In nucleotides, the CDR3 is TGTGCCAGTGGTTTCAGCGGAAATGAGCAGTTCTTC. The rearrangement links TRBV19 to TRBJ2-1, with D maybe TRBD2 (5 bases). Germline values: CDR1 LNHDA, CDR2 SQIVND (reference sequence). The CDR3 contains 12 residues. The V end was cut by 8 bases, the J end by 7 bases, with 12 bases between.

The rearrangement links TRBV9 to TRBJ1-1; weak D call: TRBD1 (5 bases). The germline V and J ends were trimmed by 0 bases and 0 bases, with 12 bases remaining between them. The V gene's germline CDR1 is SGDLS and CDR2 YYNGEE. This CDR3 has 16 amino acids. CDR3 sequence: CASSVARDGMNTEAFF. The CDR3 coding sequence is TGTGCCAGCAGCGTAGCCCGGGACGGAATGAACACTGAAGCTTTCTTT.

V and J are TRBV4-1 and TRBJ2-1, with D tentatively TRBD1 or TRBD2 (5 bases each). The CDR3 sequence is 14 residues long. Trimming took off 1 base at V and 14 bases at J, with 18 bases between the two ends. Germline V gene sequence: CDR1 MGHRA, CDR2 YSYEKL. This CDR3 is CASSQGGLGGGKFF. CDR3 DNA: TGCGCCAGCAGCCAAGGTGGGCTAGGTGGGGGAAAGTTCTTC.

J is TRBJ2-7 and V is TRBV7-3; D call uncertain. Germline CDR1 and CDR2: SGHTA and FQGTGA. The CDR3 is 14 amino acids. Trimming took off 6 bases at V and 0 bases at J, with 12 bases between the two ends. DNA for the CDR3: TGTGCCAGCAGACCCCCGGGTAGCTCCTACGAGCAGTACTTC. It encodes CASRPPGSSYEQYF. The full variable domain, with the rest looked up from reference TRBV7-3 and TRBJ2-7, is GAGVSQTPSNKVTEKGKYVELRCDPISGHTALYWYRQSLGQGPEFLIYFQGTGAADDSGLPNDRFFAVRPEGSVSTLKIQRTERGDSAVYLCASRPPGSSYEQYFGPGTRLTVT.

This chain uses TRBV7-6 with TRBJ1-1; D is possibly TRBD1 (5 bases). This CDR3 comprises 13 residues. The germline V gene has CDR1 SGHVS and CDR2 FNYEAQ. The V end was cut by 5 bases, the J end by 5 bases, with 12 bases between. The CDR3 reads CASSPIGGTEAFF. The CDR3 DNA reads as TGTGCCAGCAGCCCCATCGGGGGGACTGAAGCTTTCTTT. The full variable domain, completed using reference TRBV7-6 and TRBJ1-1, is GAGVSQSPRYKVTKRGQDVALRCDPISGHVSLYWYRQALGQGPEFLTYFNYEAQQDKSGLPNDRFSAERPEGSISTLTIQRTEQRDSAMYRCASSPIGGTEAFFGQGTRLTVV.

The chain employs TRBV6-1 and TRBJ2-7, with 9 bases identical to TRBD1. Trimming at V came to 4 bases and at J to 5 bases, leaving 9 bases not matched to a gene. This CDR3 has 15 residues. The germline gives CDR1 MNHNS, CDR2 SASEGT. In nucleotides, the CDR3 is TGTGCCAGCAGTGCCACCGGGACAGGGATACACGAGCAGTACTTC. This sequence encodes CASSATGTGIHEQYF.

The V and J genes are TRBV6-5 and TRBJ2-1; D gene uncertain. This CDR3 region has 14 residues. V lost 2 bases and J 5 bases, leaving 10 bases between the germline ends. Germline CDR1 reads MNHEY; CDR2 reads SVGAGI. In nucleotides, the CDR3 is TGTGCCAGCAGTTACGGGGTAGCCAACAATGAGCAGTTCTTC. It codes for CASSYGVANNEQFF.

V usage is TRBV6-1 and J usage is TRBJ1-3; 8 positions match TRBD1. The CDR3 covers 17 residues. Trimming cost V 1 base and J 3 bases; bases outside gene matches: 8. Germline V lookup: CDR1 MNHNS, CDR2 SASEGT. CDR3 in amino acids: CASSEGQGALNGNTIYF. The CDR3, as DNA: TGTGCCAGCAGTGAAGGTCAGGGGGCACTTAATGGAAACACCATATATTTT.

The chain employs TRBV19 and TRBJ2-3, with TRBD2 matching 7 bases. V was clipped by 8 bases and J by 4 bases; unmatched bases: 9. Per the germline V gene, CDR1 is LNHDA and CDR2 is SQIVND (reference sequence). This CDR3 region has 14 residues. The CDR3 nucleotides read TGTGCCAGTCGCTTGCGCGGGAGCCCAGATACGCAGTATTTT. It yields the protein CASRLRGSPDTQYF.

The rearrangement uses TRBV6-5 and TRBJ2-2; a weak D match, TRBD2 (6 bases). Trimming shortened V by 11 bases and J by 5 bases, and 12 bases separated the two germline ends. CDR1 is MNHEY, CDR2 SVGAGI, per germline. The CDR3 has 12 residues. In DNA, the CDR3 is TGTGCCGTGCGCCGGGGGACCGGGGAGCTGTTTTTT. Amino acids: CAVRRGTGELFF.

The V call is TRBV28, the J call TRBJ2-7, with 8 bases identical to TRBD1. Per germline, CDR1 MDHEN and CDR2 SYDVKM. J lost 3 bases, V lost 6 bases, and 10 bases had no gene match. The length of the CDR3 is 15 residues. DNA for the CDR3: TGTGCCAGCAGCCTCCGTGGGACAGGATTCTACGAGCAGTACTTC. This encodes CASSLRGTGFYEQYF.

A few counts support this clone. One end of the junction varies from germline; a read error may be responsible. The rearrangement links TRBV2 to TRBJ1-1; D gene ambiguous. Germline V CDR1 and CDR2: SNHLY, FYNNEI. CDR3 length equals 12 residues. The CDR3 DNA is TGTGCCAGCAGTGTAGGTAACAGTGAAGCTTTCTTT. Protein product: CASSVGNSEAFF.

The genes are TRBV27 and TRBJ2-5, with unresolved D. Germline V CDR1 and CDR2: MNHEY, SMNVEV (reference sequence). There are 13 residues in the CDR3. V was trimmed by 0 bases and J by 7 bases, leaving 9 bases between them. The CDR3, as DNA: TGTGCCAGCAGTTTATCGAATCTTGGGACCCAGTACTTC. Protein: CASSLSNLGTQYF.